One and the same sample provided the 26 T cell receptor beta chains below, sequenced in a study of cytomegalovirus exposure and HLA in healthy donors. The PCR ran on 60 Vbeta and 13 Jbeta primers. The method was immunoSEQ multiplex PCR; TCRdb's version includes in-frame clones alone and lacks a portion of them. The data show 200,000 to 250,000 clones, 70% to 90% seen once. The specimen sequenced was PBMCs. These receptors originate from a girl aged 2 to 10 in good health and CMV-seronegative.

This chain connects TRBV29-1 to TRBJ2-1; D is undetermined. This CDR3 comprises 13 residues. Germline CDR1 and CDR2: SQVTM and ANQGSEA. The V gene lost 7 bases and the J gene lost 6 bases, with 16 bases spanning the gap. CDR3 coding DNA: TGCAGCGCTGTTTACCCTGGCCTCAATGAGCAGTTCTTC. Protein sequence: CSAVYPGLNEQFF.

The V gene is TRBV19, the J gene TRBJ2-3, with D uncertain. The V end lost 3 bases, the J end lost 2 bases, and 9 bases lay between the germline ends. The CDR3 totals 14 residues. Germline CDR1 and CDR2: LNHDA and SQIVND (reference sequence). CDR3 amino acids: CASSMLEITDTQYF. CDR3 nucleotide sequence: TGTGCCAGTAGTATGCTGGAGATCACAGATACGCAGTATTTT.

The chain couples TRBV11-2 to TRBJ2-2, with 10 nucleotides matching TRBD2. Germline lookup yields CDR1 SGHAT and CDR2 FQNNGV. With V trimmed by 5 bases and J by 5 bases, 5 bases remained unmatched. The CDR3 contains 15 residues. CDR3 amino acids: CASSHRTSGTGELFF. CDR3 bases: TGTGCCAGCAGCCACCGGACTAGCGGTACCGGGGAGCTGTTTTTT.

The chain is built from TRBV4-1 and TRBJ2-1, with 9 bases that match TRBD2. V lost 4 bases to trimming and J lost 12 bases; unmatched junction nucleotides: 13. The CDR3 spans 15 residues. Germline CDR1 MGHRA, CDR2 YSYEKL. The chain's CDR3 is CASSPRASGTEGQFF. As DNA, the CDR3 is TGCGCCAGCAGCCCTAGGGCTAGCGGGACCGAGGGGCAGTTCTTC.

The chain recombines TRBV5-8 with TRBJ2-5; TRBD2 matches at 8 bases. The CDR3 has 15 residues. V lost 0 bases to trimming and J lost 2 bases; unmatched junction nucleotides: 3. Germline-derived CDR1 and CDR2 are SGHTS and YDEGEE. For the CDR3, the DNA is TGTGCCAGCAGCTTGGGTCAGCGGGGGCAAGAGACCCAGTACTTC. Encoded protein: CASSLGQRGQETQYF.

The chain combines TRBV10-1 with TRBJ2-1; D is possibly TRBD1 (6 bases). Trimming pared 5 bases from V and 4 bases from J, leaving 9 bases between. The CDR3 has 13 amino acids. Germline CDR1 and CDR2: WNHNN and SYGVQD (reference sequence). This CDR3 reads CASSSGVYNEQFF. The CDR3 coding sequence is TGCGCCAGCAGTTCAGGGGTTTACAATGAGCAGTTCTTC.

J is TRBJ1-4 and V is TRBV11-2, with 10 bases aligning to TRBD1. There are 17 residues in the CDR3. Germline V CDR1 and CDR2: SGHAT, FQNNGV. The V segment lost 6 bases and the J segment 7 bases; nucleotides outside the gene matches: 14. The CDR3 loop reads CASRRQGAVQTGEKLFF. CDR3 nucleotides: TGTGCCAGCAGAAGACAGGGGGCAGTTCAAACGGGTGAAAAACTGTTTTTT.

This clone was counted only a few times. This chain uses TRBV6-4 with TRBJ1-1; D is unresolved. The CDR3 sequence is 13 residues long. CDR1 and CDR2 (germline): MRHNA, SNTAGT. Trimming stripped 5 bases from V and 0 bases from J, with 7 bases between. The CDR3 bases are TGTGCCAGCAGTTTGGACTTGAACACTGAAGCTTTCTTT. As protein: CASSLDLNTEAFF.

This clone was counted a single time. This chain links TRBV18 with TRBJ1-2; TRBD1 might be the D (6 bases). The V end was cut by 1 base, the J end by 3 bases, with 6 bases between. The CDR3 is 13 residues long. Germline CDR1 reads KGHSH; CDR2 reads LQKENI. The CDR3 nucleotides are TGTGCCAGCTCACCACACAGGGACTATGGCTACACCTTC. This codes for CASSPHRDYGYTF.

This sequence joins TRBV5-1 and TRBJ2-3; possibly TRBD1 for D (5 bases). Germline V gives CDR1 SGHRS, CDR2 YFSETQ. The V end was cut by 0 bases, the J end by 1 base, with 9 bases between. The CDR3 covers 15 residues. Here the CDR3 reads CASSLEVGRTDTQYF. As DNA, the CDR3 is TGCGCCAGCAGCTTGGAGGTGGGGCGCACAGATACGCAGTATTTT. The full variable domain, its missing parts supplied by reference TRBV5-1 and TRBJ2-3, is KAGVTQTPRYLIKTRGQQVTLSCSPISGHRSVSWYQQTPGQGLQFLFEYFSETQRNKGNFPGRFSGRQFSNSRSEMNVSTLELGDSALYLCASSLEVGRTDTQYFGPGTRLTVL.

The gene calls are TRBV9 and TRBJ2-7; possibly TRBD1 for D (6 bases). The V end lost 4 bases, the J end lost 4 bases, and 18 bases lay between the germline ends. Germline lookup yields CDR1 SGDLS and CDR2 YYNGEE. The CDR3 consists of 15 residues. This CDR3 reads CASSNRRTDSYEQYF. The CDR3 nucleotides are TGTGCCAGCAGCAATCGCCGGACAGATTCTTACGAGCAGTACTTC.

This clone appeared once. The CDR3 nucleotides are TGCGCCAGCAGCCAAGCTTGGTCTAGCGGGAGACGGTTAGATACGCAGTATTTT. Translating it yields CASSQAWSSGRRLDTQYF. The J gene is TRBJ2-3, the V gene TRBV4-1; TRBD2 matches at 10 bases. The length of the CDR3 is 18 residues. The V gene end was trimmed by 1 base and the J gene end by 5 bases; junction bases not matched to a gene: 12. Germline V gene data show CDR1 as MGHRA and CDR2 as YSYEKL.

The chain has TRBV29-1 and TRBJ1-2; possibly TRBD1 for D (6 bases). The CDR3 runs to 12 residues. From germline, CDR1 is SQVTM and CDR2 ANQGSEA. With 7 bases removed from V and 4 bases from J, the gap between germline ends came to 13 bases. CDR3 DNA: TGCAGCGCCAGGGGTTTAGTCTATGGCTACACCTTC. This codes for CSARGLVYGYTF. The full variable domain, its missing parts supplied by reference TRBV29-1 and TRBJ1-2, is SAVISQKPSRDICQRGTSLTIQCQVDSQVTMMFWYRQQPGQSLTLIATANQGSEATYESGFVIDKFPISRPNLTFSTLTVSNMSPEDSSIYLCSARGLVYGYTFGSGTRLTVV.

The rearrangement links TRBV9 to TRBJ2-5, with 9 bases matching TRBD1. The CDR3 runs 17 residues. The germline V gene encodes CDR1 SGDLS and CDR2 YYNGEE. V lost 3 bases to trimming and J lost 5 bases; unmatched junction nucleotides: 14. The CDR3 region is CASSENFQDRGWETQYF. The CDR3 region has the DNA TGTGCCAGCAGCGAAAACTTTCAGGACAGGGGATGGGAGACCCAGTACTTC. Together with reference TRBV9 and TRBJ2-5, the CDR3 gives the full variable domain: DSGVTQTPKHLITATGQRVTLRCSPRSGDLSVYWYQQSLDQGLQFLIQYYNGEERAKGNILERFSAQQFPDLHSELNLSSLELGDSALYFCASSENFQDRGWETQYFGPGTRLLVL.

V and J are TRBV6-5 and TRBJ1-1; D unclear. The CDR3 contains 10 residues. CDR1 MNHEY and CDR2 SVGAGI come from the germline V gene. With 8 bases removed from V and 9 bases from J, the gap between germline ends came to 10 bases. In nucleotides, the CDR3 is TGTGCCAGCTTGGCAGAACAAGCTTTCTTT. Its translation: CASLAEQAFF.

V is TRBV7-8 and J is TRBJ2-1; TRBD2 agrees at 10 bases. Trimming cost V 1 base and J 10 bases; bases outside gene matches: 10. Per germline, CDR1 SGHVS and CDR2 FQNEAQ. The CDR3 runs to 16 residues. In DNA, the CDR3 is TGTGCCAGCAGCTTAGAGCGGGGGGGCCGGGAGAAAGAGCAGTTCTTC. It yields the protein CASSLERGGREKEQFF.

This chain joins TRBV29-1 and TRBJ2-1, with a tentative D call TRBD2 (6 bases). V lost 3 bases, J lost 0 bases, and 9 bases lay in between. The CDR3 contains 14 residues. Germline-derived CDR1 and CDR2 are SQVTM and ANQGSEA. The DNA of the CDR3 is TGCAGCGTTGATTTCGGGGGCTCCTACAATGAGCAGTTCTTC. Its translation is CSVDFGGSYNEQFF.

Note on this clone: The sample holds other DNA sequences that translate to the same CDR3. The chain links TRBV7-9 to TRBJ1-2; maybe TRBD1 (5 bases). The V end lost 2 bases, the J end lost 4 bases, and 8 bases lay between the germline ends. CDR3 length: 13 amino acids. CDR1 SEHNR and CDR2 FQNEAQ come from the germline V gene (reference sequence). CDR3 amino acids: CASSLTGLYGYTF. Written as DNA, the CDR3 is TGTGCCAGCAGCTTAACAGGCCTCTATGGCTACACCTTC.

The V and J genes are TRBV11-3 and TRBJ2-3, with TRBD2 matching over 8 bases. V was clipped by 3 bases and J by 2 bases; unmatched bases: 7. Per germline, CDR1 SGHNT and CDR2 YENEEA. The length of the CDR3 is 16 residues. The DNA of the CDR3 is TGTGCCAGCAGCTTGGACGGGACTAGGTCCACAGATACGCAGTATTTT. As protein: CASSLDGTRSTDTQYF.

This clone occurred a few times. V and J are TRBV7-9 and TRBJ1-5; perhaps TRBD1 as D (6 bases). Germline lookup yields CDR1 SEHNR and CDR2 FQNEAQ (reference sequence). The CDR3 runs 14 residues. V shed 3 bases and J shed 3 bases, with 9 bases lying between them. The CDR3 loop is CASSFAGANQPQHF. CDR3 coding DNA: TGTGCCAGCAGCTTCGCAGGGGCCAATCAGCCCCAGCATTTT.

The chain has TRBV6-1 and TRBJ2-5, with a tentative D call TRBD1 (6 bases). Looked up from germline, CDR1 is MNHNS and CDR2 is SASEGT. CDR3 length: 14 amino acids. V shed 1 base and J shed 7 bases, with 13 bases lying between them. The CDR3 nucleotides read TGTGCCAGCAGTGAAGGTACAGGGTGGGGGACCCAGTACTTC. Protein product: CASSEGTGWGTQYF.

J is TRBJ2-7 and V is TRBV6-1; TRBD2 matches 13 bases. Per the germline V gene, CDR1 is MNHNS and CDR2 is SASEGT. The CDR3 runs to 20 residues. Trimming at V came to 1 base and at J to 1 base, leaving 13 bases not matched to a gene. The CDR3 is CASSEEFVETSGRRSYEQYF. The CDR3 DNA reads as TGTGCCAGCAGTGAAGAGTTCGTCGAGACTAGCGGGAGGAGGTCCTACGAGCAGTACTTC.

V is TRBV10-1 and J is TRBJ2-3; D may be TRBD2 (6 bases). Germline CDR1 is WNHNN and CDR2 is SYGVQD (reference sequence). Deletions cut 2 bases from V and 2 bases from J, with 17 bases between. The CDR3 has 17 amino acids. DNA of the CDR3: TGCGCCAGCAGTGAGAAAAAGGGACTGAGCCCCACAGATACGCAGTATTTT. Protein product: CASSEKKGLSPTDTQYF.

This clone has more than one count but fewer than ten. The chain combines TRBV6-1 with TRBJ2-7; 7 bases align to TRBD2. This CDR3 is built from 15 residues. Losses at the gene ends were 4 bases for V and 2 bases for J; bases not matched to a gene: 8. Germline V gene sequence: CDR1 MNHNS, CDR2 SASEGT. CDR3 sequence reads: CASSVYWEGPYEQYF. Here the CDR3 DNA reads TGTGCCAGCAGTGTTTACTGGGAGGGCCCCTACGAGCAGTACTTC.

The CDR3 region has the DNA TGTGCCAGCAGCTTAGTCCCCAGGGCGGTGGCTAATGAAAAACTGTTTTTT. Protein sequence: CASSLVPRAVANEKLFF. The chain is built from TRBV7-9 and TRBJ1-4; possibly TRBD1 for D (5 bases). The V gene's germline CDR1 is SEHNR and CDR2 FQNEAQ (reference sequence). The V end lost 1 base, the J end lost 3 bases, and 15 bases lay between the germline ends. The CDR3 has 17 residues.

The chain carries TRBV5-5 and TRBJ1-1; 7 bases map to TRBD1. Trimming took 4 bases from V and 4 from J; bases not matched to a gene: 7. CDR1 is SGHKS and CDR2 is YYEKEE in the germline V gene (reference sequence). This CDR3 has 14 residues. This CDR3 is CASSSLAGGTEAFF. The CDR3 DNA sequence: TGTGCCAGCAGCAGCCTCGCAGGGGGCACTGAAGCTTTCTTT.